The sequence of this T cell receptor (beta chain) was determined in a study of cytomegalovirus exposure and HLA in healthy donors. Study outcomes and limitations: The productive fraction for most TCR beta V segments was about 87% or about 30% in an earlier analysis. Cytomegalovirus-associated status was assigned to 164 TCR beta chains.

On this clone: Its antigen remains unidentified.

The CDR3 has 16 amino acids. The PCR was carried out with 60 Vbeta primers and 13 Jbeta primers. Here immunoSEQ multiplex PCR was the method, and the copy in TCRdb shows in-frame clones only, minus some. Seen here are around 120,000 clones, about 72% observed once, and the top ten hold 16%. This clonotype was sampled from a middle-aged man in good health and CMV-seropositive. Sequencing used PBMCs. This chain links TRBV23-1 with TRBJ2-1; 9 nucleotides line up with TRBD2. TRBV23-1 has ORF status, its function being uncertain. The CDR3 region is CASGDSGGPRSNEQFF. CDR3 nucleotides: TGCGCATCAGGGGATAGCGGGGGCCCCCGTTCTAATGAGCAGTTCTTC.